These 11 T cell receptor beta chains share one sample of origin, sequenced in a study of T cells in Graves' hyperthyroidism and ophthalmopathy. TCR beta CDR3 sequences were amplified from RNA transcripts. HTBI primers were the set used in a first-round RT-PCR of the TCR CDR3. Using its own MiXCR run on the multiplex PCR reads, TCRdb lists one record per CDR3 protein. The sample holds 600,000 to 900,000 distinct CDR3 sequences, about 16% seen once. Sequencing was done on a sample of blood. Source of these receptors: a man aged 18 to 30 with Graves' hyperthyroidism.

This clonotype came up a few times. V is TRBV30 and J is TRBJ2-2, with a tentative D call TRBD2 (6 bases). V was pared by 3 bases and J by 5 bases, with 13 bases between. This CDR3 region has 14 residues. Germline CDR1 is GTSNPN and CDR2 is SVGIG (reference sequence). CDR3 in amino acids: CAWSYRGGTGELFF. DNA of the CDR3: TGTGCCTGGAGCTATCGGGGAGGTACCGGGGAGCTGTTTTTT.

Details on this clonotype: A much larger clone lies a single base off, so this may be a read error. The chain combines TRBV12-3 or TRBV12-4 with TRBJ2-1; 12 bases line up with TRBD2. This CDR3 region has 16 residues. DNA for the CDR3: TGTGCCAGCAGGGCGACTAGCGGGAGACACAACAATGAGCAGTCCTTC. This gives the protein CASRATSGRHNNEQSF.

The V gene is TRBV7-9, the J gene TRBJ2-3; D is unclear. V was clipped by 3 bases and J by 4 bases, with 8 bases between them. This CDR3 region has 13 residues. Germline V gene lookup returns CDR1 SEHNR and CDR2 FQNEAQ (reference sequence). CDR3 sequence: CASSLNTADTQYF. The CDR3 DNA reads TGTGCCAGCAGCTTGAATACCGCAGATACGCAGTATTTT.

Many counts were recorded for this clonotype. The J gene is TRBJ1-1, the V gene TRBV28, with a possible D match to TRBD1 (5 bases). The germline gives CDR1 MDHEN, CDR2 SYDVKM. The CDR3 has 13 residues. Trimming removed 3 bases at V and 10 bases at J, with 15 bases between. This chain's CDR3 is CASSFTPGGRAFF. CDR3 sequence (DNA): TGTGCCAGCAGTTTTACCCCGGGGGGTCGAGCTTTCTTT.

This clonotype was found many times. V usage is TRBV30 and J usage is TRBJ2-1; D uncertain. Per germline, CDR1 GTSNPN and CDR2 SVGIG (reference sequence). The CDR3 runs to 11 residues. The V end lost 3 bases, the J end lost 4 bases, and 4 bases lay between the germline ends. Written as DNA, the CDR3 is TGTGCCTGGAGGGATTACAATGAGCAGTTCTTC. Amino acids: CAWRDYNEQFF.

This clonotype came up many times. The V and J genes are TRBV28 and TRBJ2-7; D is unresolved. CDR3 length equals 14 residues. The germline V gene has CDR1 MDHEN and CDR2 SYDVKM. Trimming removed 2 bases from V and 2 bases from J, with 10 bases in between. The CDR3 sequence: CASSLLGITYEQYF. CDR3 nucleotides: TGTGCCAGCAGTTTACTCGGTATTACCTACGAGCAGTACTTC.

This chain uses TRBV29-1 with TRBJ2-1, with D possibly being TRBD1 (6 bases). V lost 2 bases and J 4 bases, leaving 15 bases between the germline ends. Germline CDR1 SQVTM, CDR2 ANQGSEA. The CDR3 is 15 residues long. The CDR3 DNA sequence: TGCAGCGTTGAAAGACAGGCCGGAGCGTACAATGAGCAGTTCTTC. Encoded protein: CSVERQAGAYNEQFF.

This clonotype has a handful of counts. V usage is TRBV7-9 and J usage is TRBJ2-3; D call uncertain. The CDR3 covers 15 residues. Germline-derived CDR1 and CDR2 are SEHNR and FQNEAQ (reference sequence). V was cut by 5 bases and J by 5 bases, with 17 bases left in between. CDR3 sequence reads: CASSQHGRSRDTQYF. The CDR3 region has the DNA TGTGCCAGCAGCCAGCACGGCAGATCAAGAGATACGCAGTATTTT.

V is TRBV6-1 and J is TRBJ2-7; TRBD2 matches at 15 bases. The CDR3 runs 15 residues. CDR1 is MNHNS and CDR2 is SASEGT in the germline V gene. The V segment lost 3 bases and the J segment 8 bases; nucleotides outside the gene matches: 5. The CDR3 loop reads CASSDGTSGRTQQYF. The DNA of the CDR3 is TGTGCCAGCAGTGACGGGACTAGCGGGAGGACCCAGCAGTACTTC.

In this sample, this clonotype turned up a few times. The DNA of the CDR3 is TGCAGTGCCTTTAAGAGTAGCGGGGGGGGGGTGACCCAGTACTTC. It translates to CSAFKSSGGGVTQYF. V gene TRBV20-1 combines with J gene TRBJ2-5, with TRBD2 matching over 11 bases. The V and J ends lost 6 bases and 7 bases, in that order; junction bases with no gene match: 13. Germline V gene sequence: CDR1 DFQATT, CDR2 SNEGSKA (reference sequence). CDR3 length equals 15 residues.

A few counts support this clonotype. The chain has TRBV7-3 and TRBJ2-1, with TRBD1 identical over 7 bases. This CDR3 is 14 amino acids long. After removal of 4 bases from V and 7 bases from J, the junction contained 7 bases not matched to a gene. In germline, CDR1 is SGHTA, CDR2 FQGTGA. Written as DNA, the CDR3 is TGTGCCAGCAGCTCCCAACAGGGGTCAAATGAGCAGTTCTTC. Encoded protein: CASSSQQGSNEQFF.